This TCR beta chain is drawn from a study of technical replicates of blood from several donors (TCRdb year 2017). As regards this clone: Which antigen it targets is not known. No qualities accompany the bases; no much larger clone lies one base away.

Library preparation used the immunoSEQ multiplex PCR assay. The source is immuneACCESS, and TCRdb retained only in-frame sequences with V and J called. Part of the clones is not carried over; for the studies checked, unresolved V genes explain less than half of this, and the remainder is unexplained. The table for this sample lists some 71,000 clones; around 97% of them were counted only once. The ten largest clones represent around 0.18% of the sample. The germline V gene specifies WSHSY as CDR1 and SAAADI as CDR2. V and J lose 1 base and 7 bases, and a span of 19 bases separates them. The CDR3, from cysteine to phenylalanine, totals 16 residues. Only the CDR3 DNA stays, 48 bases, in frame from base 1.

Rearrangement joined TRBV10-2 to TRBJ1-1, with the D gene uncertain. The TCR originated in a human donor in good health. Material: T cells isolated from PBMCs. The CDR3 protein is CASSEFYSTFGFEAFF. Here is the DNA: TGCGCCAGCAGTGAGTTCTACTCAACGTTCGGTTTTGAAGCTTTCTTT.